This T cell receptor (beta chain) was observed in a study of early T cells in non-severe SARS-CoV-2 infection. The TCR library protocol was used to attach unique molecular identifiers. These identifiers were attached to individual cDNA molecules. TCRdb independently ran MiXCR on the 5' RACE reads; one entry per CDR3 protein. The repertoire holds more than 80,000 distinct CDR3 sequences, with about an eighth as singletons. The J segment lost 7 bases and the V segment lost 6 bases, leaving 5 bases of the junction unmatched. The length of the CDR3 is 13 residues. This clonotype has only a few counts. This receptor was obtained from an adult who was a healthcare worker with PCR-confirmed SARS-CoV-2 infection or an uninfected control (not recorded which). Sample: whole blood. The chain joins TRBV12-3 or TRBV12-4 to TRBJ1-5; 8 bases line up with TRBD1. In nucleotides, the CDR3 is TGTGCCAGCAGACTCGGACAGGGACAGCCCCAGCATTTT. Its protein product is CASRLGQGQPQHF.